This TCR beta chain is from a study of human CD4 T cells and Enterobacteriaceae. Here immunoSEQ multiplex PCR was the method, and the copy in TCRdb shows in-frame clones only, minus some. The sample lists under 35,000 clones, around 80% occurring once. All CD4+ cells other than CD45RA+CCR7+CD95- naive cells were sorted as memory, over 95% pure. V dropped 0 bases and J dropped 1 base, with 6 bases sitting between them. Germline CDR1 is SGHAT and CDR2 is FQNNGV. This CDR3 region has 14 residues. The receptor was derived from a human donor in good health. The rearrangement uses TRBV11-2 and TRBJ1-1; no clear D. The sequenced sample consisted of memory CD4+ T cells from blood. In DNA, the CDR3 is TGTGCCAGCAGCTTAGAGGCCTGGAACACTGAAGCTTTCTTT. Encoded protein: CASSLEAWNTEAFF.